The count of the clone carrying this T cell receptor (beta chain) is one. V gave up 0 bases and J gave up 2 bases, with 8 bases separating them. The germline V gene encodes CDR1 SGDLS and CDR2 YYNGEE. CDR3 length: 14 amino acids. Only in-frame clones appear in the TCRdb table, and some are missing; sequencing was by immunoSEQ multiplex PCR. The table has under 350,000 clones, 89% seen once. This sample stems from a study of blood T cell repertoires in COVID-19. This TCR came from a woman between 35 and 50 years old who had recovered from COVID-19. The chain recombines TRBV9 with TRBJ2-5; weak D call: TRBD1 (6 bases). The sequenced sample consisted of PBMCs or T cells enriched from blood (not recorded which). The CDR3, as DNA: TGTGCCAGCAGCGTAGAGACAGGACAAGAGACCCAGTACTTC. Protein: CASSVETGQETQYF.